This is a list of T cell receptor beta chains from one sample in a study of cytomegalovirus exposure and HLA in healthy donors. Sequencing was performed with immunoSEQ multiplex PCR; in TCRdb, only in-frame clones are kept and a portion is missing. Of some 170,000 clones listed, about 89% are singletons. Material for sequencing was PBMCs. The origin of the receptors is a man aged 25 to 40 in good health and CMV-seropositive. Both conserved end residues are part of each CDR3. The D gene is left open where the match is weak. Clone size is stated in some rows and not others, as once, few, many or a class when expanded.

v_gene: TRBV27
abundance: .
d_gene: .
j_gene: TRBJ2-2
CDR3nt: TGTGCCAGCAGGCGACAGGGTCCGGGAGGCGGGGAGCTGTTTTTT
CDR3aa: CASRRQGPGGGELFF

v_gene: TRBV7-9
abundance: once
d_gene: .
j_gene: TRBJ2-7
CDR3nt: TGTGCCAGCAGCTTATTGGGGACCTTATACGAGCAGTACTTC
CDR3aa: CASSLLGTLYEQYF

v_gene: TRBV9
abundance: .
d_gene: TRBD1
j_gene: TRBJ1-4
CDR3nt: TGTGCCAGCAGCGTCGGACAGGACGATTACGAAAAACTGTTTTTT
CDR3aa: CASSVGQDDYEKLFF

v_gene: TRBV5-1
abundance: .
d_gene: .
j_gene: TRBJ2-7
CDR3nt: TGCGCCAGCAGCTCCACTCAGGGTATCCCTCGTGTGCAGTACTTC
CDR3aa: CASSSTQGIPRVQYF

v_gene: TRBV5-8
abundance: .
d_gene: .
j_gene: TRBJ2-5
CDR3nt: TGTGCCAGCAGCTTGGCCTCCCAGGTTCAAGAGACCCAGTACTTC
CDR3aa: CASSLASQVQETQYF

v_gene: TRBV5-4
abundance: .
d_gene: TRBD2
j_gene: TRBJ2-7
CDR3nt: TGTGCCAGCAGGACTAGCGGGGGGTACTACGAGCAGTACTTC
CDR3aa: CASRTSGGYYEQYF

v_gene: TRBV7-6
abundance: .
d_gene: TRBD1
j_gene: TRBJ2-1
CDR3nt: TGTGCCAGCAGCTACAGGACAGGGGAGTACAATGAGCAGTTCTTC
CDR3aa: CASSYRTGEYNEQFF

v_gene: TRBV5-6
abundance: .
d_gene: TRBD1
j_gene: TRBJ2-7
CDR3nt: TGTGCCAGCAGCCGAACCGCGACAGGGATCGTGGGCGAGCAGTACTTC
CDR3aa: CASSRTATGIVGEQYF

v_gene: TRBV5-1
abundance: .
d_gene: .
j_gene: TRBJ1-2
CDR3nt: TGCGCCAGCAGCTTGGTCTTGGGACCGCTCGATGGCTACACCTTC
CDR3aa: CASSLVLGPLDGYTF

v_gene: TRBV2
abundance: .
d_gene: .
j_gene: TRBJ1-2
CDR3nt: TGTGCCAGCAGTGACAGGGGAGTCGGCTACACCTTC
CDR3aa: CASSDRGVGYTF

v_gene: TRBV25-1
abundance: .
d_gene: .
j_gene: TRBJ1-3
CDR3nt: TGTGCCAGCAGTGATTGGAACTCTGGAAACACCATATATTTT
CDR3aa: CASSDWNSGNTIYF

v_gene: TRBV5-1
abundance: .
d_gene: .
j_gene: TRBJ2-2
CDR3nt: TGCGCCAGCAGCTTCGGTTCGCCAACCGGGGAGCTGTTTTTT
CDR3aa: CASSFGSPTGELFF

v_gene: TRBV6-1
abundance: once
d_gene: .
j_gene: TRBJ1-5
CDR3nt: TGTGCCACTAGGACATCGGGGGGCAATCAGCCCCAGCATTTT
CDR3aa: CATRTSGGNQPQHF

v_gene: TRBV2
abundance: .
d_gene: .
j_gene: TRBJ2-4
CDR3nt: TGTGCCAGCAGGGGTCTAGCCAAAAACATTCAGTACTTC
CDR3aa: CASRGLAKNIQYF

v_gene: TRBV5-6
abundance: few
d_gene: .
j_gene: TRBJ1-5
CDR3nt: TGTGCCAGCAGCCGGGACGGACGGAATCAGCCCCAGCATTTT
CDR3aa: CASSRDGRNQPQHF

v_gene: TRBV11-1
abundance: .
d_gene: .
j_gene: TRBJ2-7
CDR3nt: TGTGCCAGCAGCGTCGACGGGGCGTACGAGCAGTACTTC
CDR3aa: CASSVDGAYEQYF

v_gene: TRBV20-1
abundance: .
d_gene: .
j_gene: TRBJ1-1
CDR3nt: TGCAGTGCTAGCCCAGACACTGAAGCTTTCTTT
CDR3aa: CSASPDTEAFF

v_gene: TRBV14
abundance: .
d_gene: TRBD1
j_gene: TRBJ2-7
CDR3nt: TGTGCCAGCAGCCGCCTCGGGACAGGGGTCGCCTACGAGCAGTACTTC
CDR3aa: CASSRLGTGVAYEQYF

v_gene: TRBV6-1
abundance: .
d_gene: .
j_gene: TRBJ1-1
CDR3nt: TGTGCCGGAGGGCCAAGGAACACTGAAGCTTTCTTT
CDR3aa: CAGGPRNTEAFF

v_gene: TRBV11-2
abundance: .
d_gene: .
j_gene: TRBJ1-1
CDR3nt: TGTGCCAGCAGCTTAGATATTCCCAGGGGTAATGAAGCTTTCTTT
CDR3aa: CASSLDIPRGNEAFF

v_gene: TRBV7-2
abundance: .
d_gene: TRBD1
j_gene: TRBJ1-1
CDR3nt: TGTGCCAGCAGCGCGACAGGGTGGGACGCTGAAGCTTTCTTT
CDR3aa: CASSATGWDAEAFF

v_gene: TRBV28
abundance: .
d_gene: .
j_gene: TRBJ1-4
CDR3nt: TGTGCCAGCAGTTTAGGAGGGTCTTTAGAAAAACTGTTTTTT
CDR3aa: CASSLGGSLEKLFF

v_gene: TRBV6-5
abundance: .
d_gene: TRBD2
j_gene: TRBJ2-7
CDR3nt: TGTGCCAGCAGTTACGGGAGGGCCGTGGACGAGCAGTACTTC
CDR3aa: CASSYGRAVDEQYF

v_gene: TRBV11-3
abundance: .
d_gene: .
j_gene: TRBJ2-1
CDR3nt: TGTGCCAGCAGCGTTGGCGATGAGCAGTTCTTC
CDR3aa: CASSVGDEQFF

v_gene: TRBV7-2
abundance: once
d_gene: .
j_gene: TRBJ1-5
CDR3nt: TGTGCCAGCAGCCTAAGGGGGGCGCTGAATCAGCCCCAGCATTTT
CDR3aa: CASSLRGALNQPQHF

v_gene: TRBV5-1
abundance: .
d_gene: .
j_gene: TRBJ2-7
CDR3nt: TGCGCCAGCAGCTTGGAGGTCCCCTACGAGCAGTACTTC
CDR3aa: CASSLEVPYEQYF

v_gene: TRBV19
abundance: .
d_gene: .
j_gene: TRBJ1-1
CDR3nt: TGTGCCAGTAGTATATTGGGGGGGACTGAAGCTTTCTTT
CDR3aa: CASSILGGTEAFF

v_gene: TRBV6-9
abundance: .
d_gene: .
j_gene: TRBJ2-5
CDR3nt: TGTGCCAGCATCTGCCGACTTCCGTGGGAGACCCAGTACTTC
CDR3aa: CASICRLPWETQYF

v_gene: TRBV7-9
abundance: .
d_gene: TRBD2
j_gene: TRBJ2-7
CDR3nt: TGTGCCAGCAGCTCCCGTACGGGGACTAGCGGCGCCGAGCAGTACTTC
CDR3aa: CASSSRTGTSGAEQYF

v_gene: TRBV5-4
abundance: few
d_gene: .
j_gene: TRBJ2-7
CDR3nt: TGTGCCAGCAGCTTACTTGGGGTCTACGAGCAGTACTTC
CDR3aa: CASSLLGVYEQYF

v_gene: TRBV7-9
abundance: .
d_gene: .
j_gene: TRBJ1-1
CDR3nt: TGTGCCAGCAGCTTAGTGTCGGGGGTAGTCGAAGCTTTCTTT
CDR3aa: CASSLVSGVVEAFF

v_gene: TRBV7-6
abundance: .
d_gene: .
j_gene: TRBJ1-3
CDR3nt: TGTGCCAGCAGCGACCGGCAGGGAAACACCATATATTTT
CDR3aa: CASSDRQGNTIYF